This TCR beta chain comes out of a study of siplizumab effects on memory and regulatory T cells. Study conclusions and caveats: Naive T cell populations appeared to exhibit greater diversity than memory cells and appeared to be major alloresponse contributors. Naive or memory phenotype was unassignable for roughly 75-96% of proliferating CD4+ or CD8+ clones. Versus more than 25% in controls, the mappable alloreactive CD4+ clones averaged roughly 70% Treg-derived with siplizumab.

This table comes from immunoSEQ multiplex PCR, and its TCRdb copy is limited to in-frame clones, with some not included. The table includes 45,000 to 60,000 clones, about 88% detected once. CDR3 length: 14 residues. Losses at the gene ends were 7 bases for V and 0 bases for J; bases not matched to a gene: 4. Germline CDR1 and CDR2: LNHDA and SQIVND (reference sequence). Comments on this clone: The antigen remains undetermined.

Sequenced: naive CD8+ T cells sorted from blood. The chain has TRBV19 and TRBJ2-7, with 9 bases fitting TRBD2. This clonotype was obtained from a human donor in good health. CDR3 region: CASTAGGTSYEQYF. CDR3 nucleotide sequence: TGTGCCAGTACCGCGGGAGGGACCTCCTACGAGCAGTACTTC.